Below are 11 T cell receptor beta chains sequenced from a single sample in a study of cytomegalovirus exposure and HLA in healthy donors. Primers: 60 Vbeta forward and 13 Jbeta reverse. Assay: immunoSEQ multiplex PCR; the TCRdb copy retains only in-frame clones and omits some. The sample carries some 120,000 clones, about 63% recorded once. The specimen was PBMCs. The origin of the receptors is a man aged 25-45 years in good health and CMV-seropositive.

V and J are TRBV5-1 and TRBJ2-1; TRBD2 matches 14 bases. The CDR3 is 18 residues long. Germline loops: CDR1 SGHRS, CDR2 YFSETQ. Trimming at V came to 4 bases and at J to 3 bases, leaving 9 bases not matched to a gene. The CDR3 region has the DNA TGCGCCAGCAGCCCCCCGTCGGGGACTAGCGGGGGCTACAATGAGCAGTTCTTC. It encodes CASSPPSGTSGGYNEQFF. Supplemented by reference TRBV5-1 and TRBJ2-1, the full variable domain reads KAGVTQTPRYLIKTRGQQVTLSCSPISGHRSVSWYQQTPGQGLQFLFEYFSETQRNKGNFPGRFSGRQFSNSRSEMNVSTLELGDSALYLCASSPPSGTSGGYNEQFFGPGTRLTVL.

The rearrangement joins TRBV28 to TRBJ2-7; 8 bases match TRBD1. Unmatched junction bases numbered 4, after V lost 2 bases and J lost 4 bases. CDR1 is MDHEN, CDR2 SYDVKM, per germline. The CDR3 is made up of 14 amino acids. The CDR3 spells CASSLGRGLYEQYF. The DNA of the CDR3 is TGTGCCAGCAGTTTAGGCAGGGGGCTTTACGAGCAGTACTTC.

This clone was recorded a few times. CDR3 sequence reads: CASSVTGQPNLAKNIQYF. The CDR3 coding sequence is TGTGCCAGCAGCGTAACCGGACAGCCCAACCTAGCCAAAAACATTCAGTACTTC. The genes are TRBV28 and TRBJ2-4; a weak D match, TRBD1 (6 bases). The germline CDR1 and CDR2 sequences are MDHEN and SYDVKM. This CDR3 contains 18 residues. Trimming removed 6 bases from V and 0 bases from J, with 21 bases in between.

The rearrangement uses TRBV7-2 and TRBJ1-1, with D maybe TRBD1 (6 bases). Germline CDR1 is SGHTA and CDR2 is FQGNSA. V was shortened by 5 bases and J by 4 bases, with 17 bases between the two germline ends. The CDR3 is made up of 15 amino acids. CDR3 protein: CASSPNTGISTEAFF. The CDR3, as DNA: TGTGCCAGCAGCCCCAATACAGGGATTAGCACTGAAGCTTTCTTT.

The gene calls are TRBV5-4 and TRBJ2-3, with 12 positions matching TRBD2. V gave up 2 bases and J gave up 3 bases; unmatched junction bases: 1. Per germline, CDR1 SGHNT and CDR2 YYREEE (reference sequence). The CDR3 runs to 15 residues. CDR3 in DNA: TGTGCCAGCAGCTTTGGACTAGCGGGAACAGATACGCAGTATTTT. Protein: CASSFGLAGTDTQYF.

This clone was picked up a small number of times. The chain recombines TRBV29-1 with TRBJ2-3; 10 bases agree with TRBD1. The CDR3 sequence is 16 residues long. Germline V gives CDR1 SQVTM, CDR2 ANQGSEA. V lost 6 bases, J lost 2 bases, and 11 bases stayed unmatched. The CDR3 DNA is TGCAGCGTGGGACAGGGGATAGGGGTTAACACAGATACGCAGTATTTT. Residues: CSVGQGIGVNTDTQYF.

This clone has only a few counts. The chain is built from TRBV11-2 and TRBJ1-1; 7 bases are shared with TRBD1. The ends lost 5 bases at V and 5 bases at J; junction bases unmatched: 8. Germline CDR1 SGHAT, CDR2 FQNNGV. This CDR3 has 14 residues. CDR3: CASSPGDRETEAFF. The CDR3 DNA sequence: TGTGCCAGCAGCCCCGGCGACAGGGAAACTGAAGCTTTCTTT.

This clone was counted a few times. The V and J genes are TRBV2 and TRBJ2-7, with 8 bases matching TRBD2. Germline trimming cut 10 bases from V and 3 bases from J; bases unmatched to any gene: 8. This CDR3 has 13 residues. CDR1 and CDR2 from the germline V gene are SNHLY and FYNNEI. For the CDR3, the DNA is TGTGCCACATTAGCGGGGACTAGCTACGAGCAGTACTTC. Protein: CATLAGTSYEQYF.

The V call is TRBV6-5, the J call TRBJ1-1, with D maybe TRBD1 (5 bases). The V end lost 2 bases, the J end lost 1 base, and 8 bases lay between the germline ends. Germline CDR1 and CDR2: MNHEY and SVGAGI. The CDR3 runs 14 residues. The CDR3 is CASSYQGGNTEAFF. For the CDR3, the DNA is TGTGCCAGCAGTTACCAGGGCGGGAACACTGAAGCTTTCTTT.

CDR3 in amino acids: CSVEVQRETQYF. The CDR3 bases are TGCAGCGTTGAGGTACAGAGAGAGACCCAGTACTTC. The chain recombines TRBV29-1 with TRBJ2-5; no clear D gene. V shed 3 bases and J shed 4 bases, with 9 bases lying between them. CDR1 is SQVTM, CDR2 ANQGSEA, per germline. This CDR3 spans 12 amino acids.

The CDR3 spells CASSLAGGAGAPYNEQFF. The CDR3, as DNA: TGTGCCAGCAGCTTAGCTGGCGGAGCGGGAGCCCCTTACAATGAGCAGTTCTTC. The chain employs TRBV11-3 and TRBJ2-1, with TRBD2 matching over 8 bases. V was clipped by 1 base and J by 4 bases; unmatched bases: 12. Germline CDR1 and CDR2: SGHNT and YENEEA. The CDR3 loop spans 18 amino acids.